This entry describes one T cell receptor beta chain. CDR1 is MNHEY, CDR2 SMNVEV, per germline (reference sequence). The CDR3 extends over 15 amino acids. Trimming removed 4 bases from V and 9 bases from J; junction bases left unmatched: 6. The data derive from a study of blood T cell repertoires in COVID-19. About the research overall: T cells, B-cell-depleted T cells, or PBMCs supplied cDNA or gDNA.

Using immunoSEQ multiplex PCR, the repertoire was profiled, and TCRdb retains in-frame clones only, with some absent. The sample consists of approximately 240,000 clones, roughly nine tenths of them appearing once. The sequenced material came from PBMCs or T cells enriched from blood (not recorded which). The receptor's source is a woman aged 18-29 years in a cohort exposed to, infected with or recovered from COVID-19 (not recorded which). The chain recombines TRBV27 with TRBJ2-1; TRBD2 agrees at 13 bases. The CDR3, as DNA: TGTGCCAGCAGTTGGGGGACTAGCGGGACCGCTGAGCAGTTCTTC. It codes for CASSWGTSGTAEQFF.